Below, one T cell receptor beta chain is given with its context. These data are taken from a study of blood T cell repertoires in COVID-19. Study-level information: Sites across the United States, Italy and Spain contributed samples from acute and convalescent COVID-19.

The trim removed 6 bases at V and 2 bases at J, leaving 6 bases unmatched. Germline CDR1 reads MNHEY; CDR2 reads SVGAGI. The CDR3 loop spans 15 amino acids. Per the original data handling: The authors estimated nucleated cell counts from reference gene primer amplification. Method: immunoSEQ multiplex PCR; TCRdb's copy keeps in-frame clones and lacks some. V, J and clone size are those of that table, while D and trimming were read from the DNA. The table has just over 65,000 clones, roughly 85% seen once. Sequencing input: peripheral blood. The TCR originated in a man aged 30-40 years with acute or convalescent COVID-19. V gene TRBV6-5 combines with J gene TRBJ2-7; 11 bases are shared with TRBD1. The CDR3 here is CASRPGTGGTYEQYF. CDR3 nucleotide sequence: TGTGCCAGCAGACCGGGGACAGGGGGTACCTACGAGCAGTACTTC.